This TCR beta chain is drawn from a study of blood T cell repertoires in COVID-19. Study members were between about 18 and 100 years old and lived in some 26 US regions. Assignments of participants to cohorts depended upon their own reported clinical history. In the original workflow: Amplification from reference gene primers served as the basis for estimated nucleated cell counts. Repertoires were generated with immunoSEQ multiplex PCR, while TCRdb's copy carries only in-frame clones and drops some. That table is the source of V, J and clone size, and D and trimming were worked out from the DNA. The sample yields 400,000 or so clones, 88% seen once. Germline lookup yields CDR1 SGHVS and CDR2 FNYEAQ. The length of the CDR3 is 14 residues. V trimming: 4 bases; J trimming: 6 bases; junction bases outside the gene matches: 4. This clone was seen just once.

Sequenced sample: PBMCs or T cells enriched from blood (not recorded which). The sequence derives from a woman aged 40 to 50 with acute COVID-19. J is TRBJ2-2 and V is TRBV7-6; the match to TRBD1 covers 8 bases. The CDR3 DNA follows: TGTGCCAGCAGCTCAGGACAGGGCGCCGGGGAGCTGTTTTTT. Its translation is CASSSGQGAGELFF.